Following are 29 T cell receptor beta chains from one sample sequenced in a study of shared clonotypes between healthy human individuals. TCRdb's table, derived via immunoSEQ multiplex PCR, lists solely in-frame clones and lacks some. The sample yields hundreds of thousands of clones, roughly 97% seen once. Sequences were obtained from naive CD4+ T cells sorted from blood. Subset given: CD45RA+ positively selected. These TCRs come from a woman aged 25-40 years in good health.

This clone appeared a single time. The chain joins TRBV28 to TRBJ1-1; D unresolved. The V gene lost 10 bases and the J gene lost 10 bases, with 10 bases spanning the gap. The CDR3 extends over 9 amino acids. Germline V gene data show CDR1 as MDHEN and CDR2 as SYDVKM. The CDR3 DNA reads TGTGCCACCGGACCAGGAGCTTTCTTT. This gives the protein CATGPGAFF. Complete variable domain (other parts from reference TRBV28 and TRBJ1-1): DVKVTQSSRYLVKRTGEKVFLECVQDMDHENMFWYRQDPGLGLRLIYFSYDVKMKEKGDIPEGYSVSREKKERFSLILESASTNQTSMYLCATGPGAFFGQGTRLTVV.

In its sample, this clone was seen once. The chain links TRBV5-1 to TRBJ2-6; D remains unclear. The CDR3 is 16 amino acids. Germline V lookup: CDR1 SGHRS, CDR2 YFSETQ. V was shortened by 2 bases and J by 0 bases, with 9 bases between the two germline ends. DNA of the CDR3: TGCGCCAGCAGCTTTAGAGGTGACTCTGGGGCCAACGTCCTGACTTTC. This codes for CASSFRGDSGANVLTF.

The sample holds one count of this clone. This chain uses TRBV29-1 with TRBJ2-6, with D hard to call. The V and J ends lost 6 bases and 0 bases respectively, with 6 bases between them. Germline-derived CDR1 and CDR2 are SQVTM and ANQGSEA. The length of the CDR3 is 13 residues. The CDR3 DNA reads TGCAGCGTAGGGAACTCTGGGGCCAACGTCCTGACTTTC. Translating gives CSVGNSGANVLTF.

The V and J genes are TRBV5-1 and TRBJ1-3; weak D call: TRBD1 (5 bases). This CDR3 is 16 amino acids long. Trimming took off 0 bases at V and 0 bases at J, with 10 bases between the two ends. CDR1 and CDR2 from the germline V gene are SGHRS and YFSETQ. The CDR3: CASSLVQGLSGNTIYF. The DNA for the CDR3 is TGCGCCAGCAGCTTGGTGCAGGGCCTCTCTGGAAACACCATATATTTT.

The CDR3 spells CASSELVAVANYGYTF. The DNA of the CDR3 is TGTGCCAGCAGTGAATTGGTGGCGGTAGCTAACTATGGCTACACCTTC. The chain recombines TRBV2 with TRBJ1-2; D ambiguous. Looked up from germline, CDR1 is SNHLY and CDR2 is FYNNEI. V shed 2 bases and J shed 0 bases, with 13 bases lying between them. The CDR3 totals 16 residues.

The chain recombines TRBV7-9 with TRBJ2-3; D tentatively fits TRBD1 or TRBD2 (5 bases each). The CDR3 runs to 13 residues. Trimming shortened V by 7 bases and J by 2 bases, and 10 bases separated the two germline ends. Germline values: CDR1 SEHNR, CDR2 FQNEAQ (reference sequence). The CDR3 loop is CASKGSSTDTQYF. Written as DNA, the CDR3 is TGTGCCAGCAAGGGGAGCTCCACAGATACGCAGTATTTT.

As for this clone: The sample holds other DNA sequences that translate to the same CDR3. The chain has TRBV7-9 and TRBJ1-1; weak D call: TRBD1 (5 bases). Trimming removed 1 base at V and 4 bases at J, with 7 bases between. This CDR3 is built from 13 residues. Germline CDR1 and CDR2: SEHNR and FQNEAQ (reference sequence). CDR3 region: CASSLGGPTEAFF. CDR3 nucleotide sequence: TGTGCCAGCAGCTTAGGGGGCCCCACTGAAGCTTTCTTT.

The chain joins TRBV29-1 to TRBJ2-6, with unresolved D. Germline values: CDR1 SQVTM, CDR2 ANQGSEA. Trimming pared 4 bases from V and 0 bases from J, leaving 13 bases between. The CDR3 contains 16 residues. The CDR3 nucleotides are TGCAGCGTTGTTAGGGAATACAACTCTGGGGCCAACGTCCTGACTTTC. Residues: CSVVREYNSGANVLTF.

This chain joins TRBV6-1 and TRBJ1-5; TRBD1 is a possible D gene (6 bases). Trimming removed 2 bases at V and 2 bases at J, with 13 bases between. The CDR3 extends over 16 amino acids. Germline CDR1 reads MNHNS; CDR2 reads SASEGT. CDR3 coding DNA: TGTGCCAGCAGTGAAATCAGGGGCAAAGGCAATCAGCCCCAGCATTTT. This codes for CASSEIRGKGNQPQHF.

The chain recombines TRBV4-1 with TRBJ2-1, with TRBD2 matching 11 bases. V shed 4 bases and J 4 bases; nucleotides not matched to a gene: 9. This CDR3 region has 17 residues. Germline CDR1 reads MGHRA; CDR2 reads YSYEKL. CDR3 nucleotide sequence: TGCGCCAGCAGCCCGACCGGGACTAGCGGAGCTTACAATGAGCAGTTCTTC. This codes for CASSPTGTSGAYNEQFF.

The chain couples TRBV6-5 to TRBJ2-2, with TRBD2 identical over 11 bases. The CDR3 has 12 amino acids. Per the germline V gene, CDR1 is MNHEY and CDR2 is SVGAGI. CDR3 residues: CCSGRGTGELFF. The CDR3 nucleotides read TGTTGTAGCGGGAGGGGTACCGGGGAGCTGTTTTTT.

The gene calls are TRBV15 and TRBJ2-5, with D tentatively TRBD2 (5 bases). Germline CDR1 and CDR2: LNHNV and YYDKDF (reference sequence). Trimming left V 6 bases short and J 0 bases short, with 8 bases between. The CDR3 consists of 13 residues. The CDR3 nucleotides are TGTGCCACCAGACCCGGGAACCAAGAGACCCAGTACTTC. Protein product: CATRPGNQETQYF.

For this clone: Other nucleotide sequences in the sample specify the same CDR3. V usage is TRBV28 and J usage is TRBJ2-2; D call uncertain. V was pared by 3 bases and J by 1 base, with 3 bases between. The CDR3 is made up of 13 amino acids. Per the germline V gene, CDR1 is MDHEN and CDR2 is SYDVKM. DNA for the CDR3: TGTGCCAGCAGTTTTCTGAACACCGGGGAGCTGTTTTTT. As protein: CASSFLNTGELFF.

The chain has TRBV27 and TRBJ2-7; 12 bases are shared with TRBD1. With V trimmed by 6 bases and J by 5 bases, 11 bases remained unmatched. CDR1 is MNHEY, CDR2 SMNVEV, per germline (reference sequence). The CDR3 spans 16 residues. CDR3 bases: TGTGCCAGCAGCCTCTACCGGGACAGGGGGCCCCACGAGCAGTACTTC. This codes for CASSLYRDRGPHEQYF.

The gene calls are TRBV27 and TRBJ2-3; D not certain. The CDR3 length is 14 residues. The germline gives CDR1 MNHEY, CDR2 SMNVEV (reference sequence). Trimming took off 6 bases at V and 2 bases at J, with 12 bases between the two ends. CDR3 coding DNA: TGTGCCAGCAGCCGAACCCAAACCACAGATACGCAGTATTTT. Amino acid sequence: CASSRTQTTDTQYF.

The chain recombines TRBV7-9 with TRBJ2-2; weak D call: TRBD2 (7 bases). This CDR3 is built from 17 residues. Germline V gene sequence: CDR1 SEHNR, CDR2 FQNEAQ (reference sequence). V lost 5 bases to trimming and J lost 2 bases, with 18 bases between them. CDR3 sequence reads: CASSRRRGAQNTGELFF. CDR3 nucleotide sequence: TGTGCCAGCAGCCGACGCCGGGGGGCCCAAAACACCGGGGAGCTGTTTTTT.

This clone came up once. The genes are TRBV28 and TRBJ1-1, with a weak D call TRBD1 (6 bases). This CDR3 contains 13 residues. The germline V gene encodes CDR1 MDHEN and CDR2 SYDVKM. V was shortened by 7 bases and J by 5 bases, with 14 bases between the two germline ends. The CDR3 DNA follows: TGTGCCAGCATCTCAGGGGAGGGGACTGAAGCTTTCTTT. Amino acid sequence: CASISGEGTEAFF.

The V call is TRBV18, the J call TRBJ2-7; D perhaps matches TRBD1 (6 bases). The CDR3 totals 13 residues. Trimming took off 1 base at V and 4 bases at J, with 8 bases between the two ends. The germline gives CDR1 KGHSH, CDR2 LQKENI. The CDR3 spells CASSPRDKYEQYF. CDR3 nucleotide sequence: TGTGCCAGCTCACCACGGGACAAATACGAGCAGTACTTC.

This clone was counted once. The V and J genes are TRBV6-6 and TRBJ2-5; maybe TRBD2 (5 bases). Trimming took off 5 bases at V and 1 base at J, with 8 bases between the two ends. CDR1 MNHNY and CDR2 SVGAGI come from the germline V gene (reference sequence). This CDR3 comprises 13 residues. The CDR3 region is CASSRRAQETQYF. For the CDR3, the DNA is TGTGCCAGCAGTCGGCGGGCCCAAGAGACCCAGTACTTC.

The genes are TRBV4-1 and TRBJ1-3; TRBD1 might be the D (5 bases). The CDR3 runs to 15 residues. CDR1 is MGHRA, CDR2 YSYEKL, per germline. Trimming left V 1 base short and J 3 bases short, with 10 bases between. Here the CDR3 DNA reads TGCGCCAGCAGCCAAGCAGGGACTGGTGGAAACACCATATATTTT. This codes for CASSQAGTGGNTIYF.

The rearrangement joins TRBV6-1 to TRBJ2-5, with D possibly matching TRBD2 (5 bases). CDR1 is MNHNS and CDR2 is SASEGT in the germline V gene. The CDR3 loop spans 13 amino acids. Trimming removed 2 bases at V and 5 bases at J, with 9 bases between. This chain's CDR3 is CASSELARETQYF. The CDR3 nucleotides are TGTGCCAGCAGTGAACTAGCTCGGGAGACCCAGTACTTC.

The chain is built from TRBV28 and TRBJ2-2, with D perhaps matching TRBD2 (5 bases). V lost 10 bases and J lost 2, with 14 bases in between. The germline gives CDR1 MDHEN, CDR2 SYDVKM. The CDR3 has 14 residues. The CDR3 loop reads CATREGSNTGELFF. The CDR3 bases are TGTGCCACCCGGGAAGGGTCAAACACCGGGGAGCTGTTTTTT.

The chain joins TRBV7-7 to TRBJ1-5, with 12 nucleotides matching TRBD1. Trimming took 5 bases from V and 2 from J; bases not matched to a gene: 7. CDR1 and CDR2 from the germline V gene are SSHAT and FNYEAQ (reference sequence). The CDR3 totals 17 residues. CDR3 sequence reads: CASSRPGQGACNQPQHF. The CDR3, as DNA: TGTGCCAGCAGCCGACCGGGACAGGGGGCTTGCAATCAGCCCCAGCATTTT.

This sequence joins TRBV28 and TRBJ2-7; tentatively, D is TRBD1 (5 bases). This CDR3 contains 15 residues. The germline gives CDR1 MDHEN, CDR2 SYDVKM. Trimming removed 3 bases from V and 6 bases from J, with 18 bases in between. The CDR3: CASSFRQRIISEQYF. CDR3 DNA: TGTGCCAGCAGTTTCCGACAGAGGATCATCTCCGAGCAGTACTTC.

CDR3 in DNA: TGCGCCAGCAGCGGACCGTTAGCCAAAAACATTCAGTACTTC. This codes for CASSGPLAKNIQYF. The genes are TRBV5-1 and TRBJ2-4; D remains unclear. The CDR3 is 14 residues long. Germline V gives CDR1 SGHRS, CDR2 YFSETQ. The V end was cut by 4 bases, the J end by 0 bases, with 8 bases between.

The chain carries TRBV30 and TRBJ2-1; D might be TRBD1 (6 bases). Per the germline V gene, CDR1 is GTSNPN and CDR2 is SVGIG (reference sequence). Trimming removed 0 bases at V and 0 bases at J, with 12 bases between. This CDR3 region has 16 residues. The CDR3 sequence: CAWSVRARGSYNEQFF. CDR3 bases: TGTGCCTGGAGTGTAAGGGCCAGGGGCTCCTACAATGAGCAGTTCTTC.

This sequence joins TRBV2 and TRBJ2-2; 9 nucleotides align to TRBD2. This CDR3 spans 20 amino acids. The germline V gene has CDR1 SNHLY and CDR2 FYNNEI. V shed 2 bases, J shed 0 bases, and the junction held 13 bases outside the gene matches. CDR3 in DNA: TGTGCCAGCAGTGAAATGTTTTTTTTCGCGGGAGGGCCGAACACCGGGGAGCTGTTTTTT. Protein product: CASSEMFFFAGGPNTGELFF.

This clone was detected only once. V usage is TRBV19 and J usage is TRBJ2-3, with D uncertain. Germline CDR1 is LNHDA and CDR2 is SQIVND (reference sequence). The CDR3 totals 13 residues. V was shortened by 3 bases and J by 0 bases, with 4 bases between the two germline ends. The CDR3, as DNA: TGTGCCAGTAGTATCCCCAGCACAGATACGCAGTATTTT. The encoded protein is CASSIPSTDTQYF.

A remark on this clone: Other DNA sequences in this sample translate to the same CDR3. V usage is TRBV6-1 and J usage is TRBJ2-3, with D unresolved. Germline V gene data show CDR1 as MNHNS and CDR2 as SASEGT. The V end was cut by 2 bases, the J end by 0 bases, with 6 bases between. The CDR3 is made up of 14 amino acids. As DNA, the CDR3 is TGTGCCAGCAGTGAAAGGGTCAGCACAGATACGCAGTATTTT. Translation gives CASSERVSTDTQYF.